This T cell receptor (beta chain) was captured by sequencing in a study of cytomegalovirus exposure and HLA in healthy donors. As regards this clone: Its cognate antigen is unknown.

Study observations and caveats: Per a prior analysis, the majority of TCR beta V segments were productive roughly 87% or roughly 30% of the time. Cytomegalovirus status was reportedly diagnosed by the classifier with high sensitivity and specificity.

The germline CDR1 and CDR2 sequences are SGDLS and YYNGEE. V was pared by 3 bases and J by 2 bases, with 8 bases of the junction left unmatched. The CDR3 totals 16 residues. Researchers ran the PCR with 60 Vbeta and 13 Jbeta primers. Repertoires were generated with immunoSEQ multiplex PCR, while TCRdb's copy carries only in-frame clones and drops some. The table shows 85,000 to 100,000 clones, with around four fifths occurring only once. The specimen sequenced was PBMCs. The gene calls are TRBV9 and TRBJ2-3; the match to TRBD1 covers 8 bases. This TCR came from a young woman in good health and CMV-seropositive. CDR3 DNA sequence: TGTGCCAGCAGCGCACCCCGGGACAGGTCCACAGATACGCAGTATTTT. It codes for CASSAPRDRSTDTQYF.